This T cell receptor (beta chain) originates from a study of shared clonotypes between healthy human individuals. Repertoires were generated with immunoSEQ multiplex PCR, while TCRdb's copy carries only in-frame clones and drops some. The repertoire consists of around 2.3 million clones, with approximately 94% occurring once and the leading ten covering around 0.13%. Points from the study as a whole: A small donor pool kept down the genetic and exposure-history diversity that was represented. Investigators collected only blood, and repertoires in tissues likely differ. Across subsets, estimated richness was generally greater for naive than for memory populations.

Comments on this clone: The antigen is unknown.

This sequence was found in a man aged 18 to 30 in good health. Input material: naive CD4+ T cells sorted from blood. Subset specified: CD45RA+ positively selected.

CDR3 DNA sequence: TGTGCCTCCAGGGGGCCTAATTCACCCCTCCACTTT. Translating it yields CASRGPNSPLHF. The V call is TRBV30, the J call TRBJ1-6; TRBD1 matches at 8 bases. The germline V gene has CDR1 GTSNPN and CDR2 SVGIG (reference sequence). The CDR3 covers 12 residues. The ends lost 7 bases at V and 6 bases at J; junction bases unmatched: 2.